This T cell receptor beta chain stems from a study of blood T cell repertoires in COVID-19. Study-wide context: Sites in the United States, Italy and Spain provided acute and convalescent COVID-19 samples. PBMCs, B-cell-depleted T cells, or T cells were the source of the cDNA or gDNA that made up the material.

Per the study methods: Cell counts per sample came from amplifying reference gene primers. Repertoires were generated with immunoSEQ multiplex PCR, while TCRdb's copy carries only in-frame clones and drops some. Clonal size and the V and J genes are those of that table, whereas D and trimming came from the DNA. This table holds tens of thousands of clones, about nine tenths found once. Trimming took 7 bases from V and 8 from J; bases not matched to a gene: 16. Germline lookup yields CDR1 LNHDA and CDR2 SQIVND (reference sequence). This CDR3 spans 17 amino acids. Sequencing was carried out using peripheral blood. The clonotype comes from a woman older than 75 with acute or convalescent COVID-19. The chain carries TRBV19 and TRBJ1-6; 8 bases line up with TRBD1. The CDR3 DNA follows: TGTGCCAGTACCGGGGACAGGCTTGCCGGACTGGATTCACCCCTCCACTTT. Its protein is CASTGDRLAGLDSPLHF.